This T cell receptor beta chain was profiled in a study of blood T cells in healthy people across ages. Regarding the study as a whole: The diversity estimates, figures obtained from one million T cells, were considered underestimates.

Alongside a J-beta primer mix, a sample-barcoded 5' primer served in a second PCR lasting about 7 to 12 cycles. Using its own MiXCR run on the 5' RACE reads, TCRdb lists one record per CDR3 protein. The sample lists hundreds of thousands of distinct CDR3 sequences, roughly 64% occurring once. The germline V gene encodes CDR1 MRHNA and CDR2 SNTAGT. The CDR3 runs 16 residues. A few counts support this clonotype. The antigen remains undetermined. Just one base apart from a much larger clone, this may be a read error. Sequencing was performed on blood. The chain is built from TRBV6-4 and TRBJ2-1, with D possibly being TRBD2 (7 bases). This sequence was found in a man younger than 45 in good health. The DNA for the CDR3 is TGTGCCGGCAGTGACTCGGCGGGTCGGGGGGCTAATGAGCAGTTCTTC. Encoded protein: CAGSDSAGRGANEQFF.